This entry lists 32 T cell receptor beta chains sequenced from one sample in a study of shared T cell receptors in the human thymus. Produced via immunoSEQ multiplex PCR; TCRdb's table is partial and in-frame only. The sample includes some 700,000 clones, 75% to 90% of them seen just once. The data also belong to a second study, concerning human thymus T cells.

Sequenced sample: thymocytes. The receptors were gathered from a girl under two years old with a congenital heart defect.

The V and J genes are TRBV5-4 and TRBJ2-1; TRBD2 agrees at 11 bases. There are 16 residues in the CDR3. The germline CDR1 and CDR2 sequences are SGHNT and YYREEE (reference sequence). J lost 2 bases, V lost 4 bases, and 5 bases had no gene match. The CDR3 is CASSRASGGTYNEQFF. In nucleotides, the CDR3 is TGTGCCAGCAGCAGAGCTAGCGGGGGGACCTACAATGAGCAGTTCTTC.

The CDR3 reads CASSSREERTPSKHYGYTF. The CDR3 DNA reads as TGTGCCAGCAGCTCCAGAGAGGAGAGAACCCCCAGTAAACACTATGGCTACACCTTC. The chain uses TRBV7-8 and TRBJ1-2; D not resolved. CDR3 size: 19 residues. The V gene lost 4 bases and the J gene lost 3 bases, with 27 bases spanning the gap. Germline V CDR1 and CDR2: SGHVS, FQNEAQ.

This sequence joins TRBV6-1 and TRBJ1-6; D not certain. The CDR3 has 15 residues. V shed 4 bases and J shed 7 bases, with 14 bases lying between them. From germline, CDR1 is MNHNS and CDR2 SASEGT. The CDR3 nucleotides are TGTGCCAGCAGTGTTGACTCCGCAACGAATTCACCCCTCCACTTT. Translated: CASSVDSATNSPLHF.

This clone was observed once. The V and J genes are TRBV7-8 and TRBJ1-1, with TRBD1 as a possible D gene (6 bases). The V and J ends lost 5 bases and 2 bases respectively, with 12 bases between them. This CDR3 spans 14 amino acids. Germline V gene data show CDR1 as SGHVS and CDR2 as FQNEAQ. The DNA for the CDR3 is TGTGCCAGCAGCCGACGGACAGAAAACACTGAAGCTTTCTTT. Translated, it gives CASSRRTENTEAFF.

This chain uses TRBV11-2 with TRBJ2-2, with 9 bases aligning to TRBD1. This CDR3 region has 16 residues. Germline CDR1 and CDR2: SGHAT and FQNNGV. V dropped 5 bases and J dropped 3; count of bases not matched to a gene: 7. CDR3 DNA: TGTGCCAGCAGCCCCCAAAGGACAGGGGACACCGGGGAGCTGTTTTTT. Translated, it gives CASSPQRTGDTGELFF.

The chain links TRBV6-1 to TRBJ1-6; D remains unclear. The CDR3 totals 15 residues. V was clipped by 5 bases and J by 10 bases, with 18 bases between them. Germline-derived CDR1 and CDR2 are MNHNS and SASEGT. As DNA, the CDR3 is TGTGCCAGCAGTCCACCATGGGGAGATGAGTCACCCCTCCACTTT. This sequence encodes CASSPPWGDESPLHF.

The chain joins TRBV7-9 to TRBJ1-2; TRBD1 agrees at 9 bases. The CDR3 spans 15 residues. The ends lost 3 bases at V and 0 bases at J; junction bases unmatched: 2. Per germline, CDR1 SEHNR and CDR2 FQNEAQ (reference sequence). DNA of the CDR3: TGTGCCAGCAGCTTCGGACAGGGGTCTAACTATGGCTACACCTTC. This encodes CASSFGQGSNYGYTF.

The rearrangement joins TRBV30 to TRBJ1-1, with D perhaps TRBD1 (6 bases). The germline V gene encodes CDR1 GTSNPN and CDR2 SVGIG (reference sequence). Trimming pared 3 bases from V and 0 bases from J, leaving 17 bases between. The CDR3 has 16 residues. The CDR3 sequence is CAWRDRWQSLNTEAFF. In DNA, the CDR3 is TGTGCCTGGAGAGACAGGTGGCAAAGTCTGAACACTGAAGCTTTCTTT.

The chain uses TRBV19 and TRBJ1-3; tentatively, D is TRBD1 (5 bases). The germline CDR1 and CDR2 sequences are LNHDA and SQIVND (reference sequence). The V gene lost 1 base and the J gene lost 9 bases, with 16 bases spanning the gap. The CDR3 consists of 15 residues. The CDR3 spells CASSIVRASGGTIYF. CDR3 DNA sequence: TGTGCCAGTAGTATAGTCCGGGCATCGGGGGGCACCATATATTTT.

This clone occurred once. This rearrangement joins TRBV7-8 to TRBJ1-2; perhaps TRBD1 as D (6 bases). Germline V gene lookup returns CDR1 SGHVS and CDR2 FQNEAQ. The CDR3 has 15 amino acids. V was cut by 5 bases and J by 6 bases, with 19 bases left in between. CDR3 region: CASSGNREHNHGYTF. CDR3 DNA: TGTGCCAGCAGCGGAAACAGGGAACACAACCATGGCTACACCTTC.

The chain employs TRBV25-1 and TRBJ1-1; D is possibly TRBD1 (5 bases). Looked up from germline, CDR1 is MGHDK and CDR2 is SYGVNS. The V end lost 2 bases, the J end lost 1 base, and 5 bases lay between the germline ends. The CDR3 extends over 13 amino acids. CDR3 nucleotide sequence: TGTGCCAGCAGTGAACAGGGGAACACTGAAGCTTTCTTT. This gives the protein CASSEQGNTEAFF.

This sequence joins TRBV5-1 and TRBJ2-5, with a weak D call TRBD2 (5 bases). The CDR3 contains 20 residues. Germline CDR1 SGHRS, CDR2 YFSETQ. V was clipped by 0 bases and J by 0 bases, with 24 bases between them. The CDR3 loop is CASSLELNRWTRSYQETQYF. CDR3 coding DNA: TGCGCCAGCAGCTTGGAACTAAACCGCTGGACTCGCTCCTACCAAGAGACCCAGTACTTC.

This rearrangement joins TRBV4-1 to TRBJ2-7; possible D gene TRBD2, 6 bases. The CDR3 is made up of 17 amino acids. Trimming removed 2 bases from V and 5 bases from J, with 22 bases in between. Germline CDR1 MGHRA, CDR2 YSYEKL. CDR3 region: CASSQRIDKGGEDEQYF. In DNA form, the CDR3 reads TGCGCCAGCAGCCAAAGAATTGACAAGGGAGGCGAGGACGAGCAGTACTTC.

The V and J genes are TRBV13 and TRBJ2-3, with TRBD2 identical over 9 bases. The J segment lost 6 bases and the V segment lost 5 bases, leaving 15 bases of the junction unmatched. The CDR3 contains 17 residues. CDR1 PRHDT and CDR2 FYEKMQ come from the germline V gene (reference sequence). The CDR3 loop reads CASSPSGSGGPWDTQYF. CDR3 sequence (DNA): TGTGCCAGCAGCCCCTCCGGGAGCGGGGGGCCATGGGATACGCAGTATTTT. Combining the CDR3 with reference TRBV13 and TRBJ2-3 gives the whole variable domain AAGVIQSPRHLIKEKRETATLKCYPIPRHDTVYWYQQGPGQDPQFLISFYEKMQSDKGSIPDRFSAQQFSDYHSELNMSSLELGDSALYFCASSPSGSGGPWDTQYFGPGTRLTVL.

This chain joins TRBV5-5 and TRBJ1-5, with D perhaps matching TRBD1 (6 bases). The CDR3 is 16 amino acids. CDR1 is SGHKS and CDR2 is YYEKEE in the germline V gene (reference sequence). The V end was cut by 4 bases, the J end by 5 bases, with 19 bases between. CDR3 nucleotide sequence: TGTGCCAGCAGCCAGGGGAGAGGTGACGGCCATCAGCCCCAGCATTTT. This sequence encodes CASSQGRGDGHQPQHF.

This chain uses TRBV28 with TRBJ1-2; TRBD1 aligns across 7 bases. The J segment lost 14 bases and the V segment lost 4 bases, leaving 10 bases of the junction unmatched. Germline V CDR1 and CDR2: MDHEN, SYDVKM. The CDR3 runs 12 residues. The CDR3 protein is CASSSTGNGCTF. The DNA of the CDR3 is TGTGCCAGCAGTTCGACAGGGAATGGTTGTACCTTC.

The chain carries TRBV4-1 and TRBJ1-1; 8 bases fit TRBD1. Unmatched junction bases numbered 8, after V lost 0 bases and J lost 5 bases. The CDR3 has 16 residues. Looked up from germline, CDR1 is MGHRA and CDR2 is YSYEKL. The chain's CDR3 is CASSQEWQGADTEAFF. The CDR3 DNA reads TGCGCCAGCAGCCAAGAATGGCAGGGGGCAGATACTGAAGCTTTCTTT.

V gene TRBV14 combines with J gene TRBJ1-6, with D unresolved. Trimming removed 5 bases at V and 9 bases at J, with 14 bases between. Germline V gene lookup returns CDR1 SGHDN and CDR2 FVKESK. The CDR3 extends over 14 amino acids. The CDR3 region has the DNA TGTGCCAGCAGCGAAGGGCGGCAGCTTTCACCCCTCCACTTT. Protein sequence: CASSEGRQLSPLHF. The whole variable domain, filled in from reference TRBV14 and TRBJ1-6, reads EAGVTQFPSHSVIEKGQTVTLRCDPISGHDNLYWYRRVMGKEIKFLLHFVKESKQDESGMPNNRFLAERTGGTYSTLKVQPAELEDSGVYFCASSEGRQLSPLHFGNGTRLTVT.

The chain links TRBV9 to TRBJ1-5; 7 bases map to TRBD1. CDR3 length: 15 residues. V was pared by 0 bases and J by 3 bases, with 3 bases of the junction left unmatched. Germline CDR1 and CDR2: SGDLS and YYNGEE. The CDR3 sequence: CASSVEGQHNQPQHF. In nucleotides, the CDR3 is TGTGCCAGCAGCGTAGAGGGACAGCACAATCAGCCCCAGCATTTT.

The J gene is TRBJ1-2, the V gene TRBV29-1; 9 nucleotides agree with TRBD1. Trimming removed 7 bases from V and 6 bases from J; junction bases left unmatched: 9. Germline V CDR1 and CDR2: SQVTM, ANQGSEA. The CDR3 spans 13 residues. The DNA of the CDR3 is TGCAGCGCACACGACAGGGGGACGGATGGCTACACCTTC. Protein product: CSAHDRGTDGYTF.

The chain uses TRBV4-3 and TRBJ1-2, with no clear D. Germline V gene lookup returns CDR1 LGHNA and CDR2 YSLEER. The CDR3 totals 16 residues. Between the trimmed V and J ends, which lost 4 bases and 5 bases, there was a span of 20 bases. The CDR3, as DNA: TGCGCCAGCAGCCCCAAGATCAGAAAACCCTCATATGGCTACACCTTC. The encoded protein is CASSPKIRKPSYGYTF.

The J gene is TRBJ1-1, the V gene TRBV19, with a possible D match to TRBD1 (6 bases). CDR3 length equals 18 residues. CDR1 and CDR2 (germline): LNHDA, SQIVND (reference sequence). Trimming took off 7 bases at V and 5 bases at J, with 29 bases between the two ends. CDR3 DNA: TGTGCCAGTACCCTCGTTTCCGGGACACGGGGATTGGGGACTGAAGCTTTCTTT. Residues: CASTLVSGTRGLGTEAFF.

DNA of the CDR3: TGCGCCAGCAGCCAAAACCTTGGACATCATGAGCAGTTCTTC. Amino acid sequence: CASSQNLGHHEQFF. This chain connects TRBV4-1 to TRBJ2-1; possible D gene TRBD1, 5 bases. Trimming took 2 bases from V and 8 from J, leaving 13 bases between them. The CDR3 sequence is 14 residues long. Germline V gene lookup returns CDR1 MGHRA and CDR2 YSYEKL.

This chain links TRBV28 with TRBJ1-6; no definite D call. This CDR3 comprises 12 residues. The germline gives CDR1 MDHEN, CDR2 SYDVKM. Trimming pared 7 bases from V and 10 bases from J, leaving 11 bases between. The CDR3 protein is CASMRERSPLHF. Written as DNA, the CDR3 is TGTGCCAGCATGCGGGAACGCTCACCCCTCCACTTT.

DNA for the CDR3: TGTGCCAGCAGTGAATCTATGCAGGCAGACTATGGCTACACCTTC. Translated, it gives CASSESMQADYGYTF. V is TRBV2 and J is TRBJ1-2, with D hard to call. Germline V gives CDR1 SNHLY, CDR2 FYNNEI. The CDR3 covers 15 residues. Trimming shortened V by 2 bases and J by 3 bases, and 13 bases separated the two germline ends.

The rearrangement joins TRBV6-5 to TRBJ2-7; 7 bases map to TRBD2. The CDR3 is made up of 14 amino acids. V gave up 6 bases and J gave up 3 bases; unmatched junction bases: 8. Germline lookup yields CDR1 MNHEY and CDR2 SVGAGI. Here the CDR3 reads CASSQGGANYEQYF. In DNA form, the CDR3 reads TGTGCCAGCAGCCAGGGAGGGGCTAACTACGAGCAGTACTTC.

The chain employs TRBV2 and TRBJ2-7; a weak D match, TRBD1 (6 bases). The V end was cut by 8 bases, the J end by 0 bases, with 23 bases between. Germline V gene lookup returns CDR1 SNHLY and CDR2 FYNNEI. This CDR3 is built from 17 residues. CDR3 in amino acids: CASANPYRVKSSYEQYF. The DNA for the CDR3 is TGTGCCAGCGCAAACCCCTACAGGGTCAAGAGCTCCTACGAGCAGTACTTC. Full variable domain (remainder filled in from reference TRBV2 and TRBJ2-7): EPEVTQTPSHQVTQMGQEVILRCVPISNHLYFYWYRQILGQKVEFLVSFYNNEISEKSEIFDDQFSVERPDGSNFTLKIRSTKLEDSAMYFCASANPYRVKSSYEQYFGPGTRLTVT.

This chain connects TRBV6-6 to TRBJ1-5, with D possibly matching TRBD1 (6 bases). The length of the CDR3 is 15 residues. Germline CDR1 reads MNHNY; CDR2 reads SVGAGI (reference sequence). Trimming took off 5 bases at V and 2 bases at J, with 13 bases between the two ends. The CDR3 loop reads CASSQREGGNQPQHF. CDR3 bases: TGTGCCAGCAGTCAAAGGGAGGGGGGCAATCAGCCCCAGCATTTT.

This chain's CDR3 is CASRDPWDRAKGYGYTF. The CDR3 region has the DNA TGTGCCAGCAGAGACCCATGGGACAGGGCGAAGGGCTATGGCTACACCTTC. The rearrangement links TRBV11-2 to TRBJ1-2; 9 bases fit TRBD1. V trimming: 6 bases; J trimming: 4 bases; junction bases outside the gene matches: 15. CDR3 length: 17 residues. The germline gives CDR1 SGHAT, CDR2 FQNNGV.

J is TRBJ1-1 and V is TRBV2; tentative D call: TRBD1 (5 bases). The CDR3 sequence is 14 residues long. The germline CDR1 and CDR2 sequences are SNHLY and FYNNEI. Trimming took off 0 bases at V and 6 bases at J, with 11 bases between the two ends. CDR3 bases: TGTGCCAGCAGTGAAGCGCGGGGGTCATCTGAAGCTTTCTTT. Amino acids: CASSEARGSSEAFF.

This clone came up a few times. The chain has TRBV27 and TRBJ1-2; 8 bases align to TRBD1. CDR1 and CDR2 from the germline V gene are MNHEY and SMNVEV (reference sequence). V lost 3 bases, J lost 4 bases, and 13 bases stayed unmatched. The CDR3 totals 17 residues. Here the CDR3 DNA reads TGTGCCAGCAGTTTTTTCCCAGGGGGCGGGTTTGTCTATGGCTACACCTTC. Translating gives CASSFFPGGGFVYGYTF.

The rearrangement links TRBV7-8 to TRBJ1-4, with D perhaps TRBD1 (5 bases). Germline values: CDR1 SGHVS, CDR2 FQNEAQ. V dropped 1 base and J dropped 0 bases, with 18 bases sitting between them. CDR3 size: 19 residues. The chain's CDR3 is CASSLVGRWGDATNEKLFF. The CDR3 nucleotides read TGTGCCAGCAGCTTAGTTGGCAGGTGGGGCGATGCAACTAATGAAAAACTGTTTTTT.